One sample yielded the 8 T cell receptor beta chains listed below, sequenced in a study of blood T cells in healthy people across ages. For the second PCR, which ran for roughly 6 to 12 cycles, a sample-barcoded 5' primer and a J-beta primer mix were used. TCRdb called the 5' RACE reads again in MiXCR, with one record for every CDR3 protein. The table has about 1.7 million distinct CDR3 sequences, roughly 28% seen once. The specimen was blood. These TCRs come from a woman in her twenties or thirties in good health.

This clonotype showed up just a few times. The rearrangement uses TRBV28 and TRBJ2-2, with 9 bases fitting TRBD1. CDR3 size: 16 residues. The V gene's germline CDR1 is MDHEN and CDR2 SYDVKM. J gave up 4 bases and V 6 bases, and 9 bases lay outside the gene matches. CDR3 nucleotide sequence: TGTGCCAGCAGGACCTCCGGGACAGGGACCACCGGGGAGCTGTTTTTT. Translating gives CASRTSGTGTTGELFF.

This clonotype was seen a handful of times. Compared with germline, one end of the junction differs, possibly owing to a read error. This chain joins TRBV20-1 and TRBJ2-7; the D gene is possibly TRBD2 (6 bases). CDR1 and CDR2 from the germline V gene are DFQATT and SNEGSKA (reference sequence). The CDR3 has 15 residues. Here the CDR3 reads CSAPDSAGGNYERYF. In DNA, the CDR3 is TGCAGTGCTCCGGATTCAGCGGGCGGGAACTACGAGCGGTACTTC.

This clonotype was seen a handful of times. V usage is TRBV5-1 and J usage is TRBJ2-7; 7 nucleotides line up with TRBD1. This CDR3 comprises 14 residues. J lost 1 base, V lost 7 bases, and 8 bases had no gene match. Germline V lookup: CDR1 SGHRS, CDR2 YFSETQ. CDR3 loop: CASVRDSGSYEQYF. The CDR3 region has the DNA TGCGCCAGCGTACGGGACAGTGGATCCTACGAGCAGTACTTC.

The CDR3 nucleotides read TGCGCCAGCAGCTCCGGGACAGGAGGCTCCTATAATTCACCCCTCCACTTT. Translation: CASSSGTGGSYNSPLHF. The chain links TRBV5-1 to TRBJ1-6; the match to TRBD1 covers 8 bases. The CDR3 totals 17 residues. J was trimmed by 0 bases and V by 3 bases; bases with no gene match: 5. Germline V CDR1 and CDR2: SGHRS, YFSETQ. Full variable domain (remainder filled in from reference TRBV5-1 and TRBJ1-6): KAGVTQTPRYLIKTRGQQVTLSCSPISGHRSVSWYQQTPGQGLQFLFEYFSETQRNKGNFPGRFSGRQFSNSRSEMNVSTLELGDSALYLCASSSGTGGSYNSPLHFGNGTRLTVT.

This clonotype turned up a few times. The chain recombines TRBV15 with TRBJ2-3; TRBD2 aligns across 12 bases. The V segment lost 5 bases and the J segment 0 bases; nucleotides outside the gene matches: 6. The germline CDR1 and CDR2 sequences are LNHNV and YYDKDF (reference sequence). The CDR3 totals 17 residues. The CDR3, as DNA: TGTGCCACCAGCGGTTCCGGGACTAGCGGGAGCACAGATACGCAGTATTTT. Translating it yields CATSGSGTSGSTDTQYF.

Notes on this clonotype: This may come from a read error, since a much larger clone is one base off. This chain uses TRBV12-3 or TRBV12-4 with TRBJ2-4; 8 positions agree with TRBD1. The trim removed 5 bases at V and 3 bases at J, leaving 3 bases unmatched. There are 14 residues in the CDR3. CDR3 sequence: CASSLTGVKNIQYF. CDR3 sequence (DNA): TGTGCCAGCAGTCTGACAGGGGTCAAAAACATTCAGTACTTC.

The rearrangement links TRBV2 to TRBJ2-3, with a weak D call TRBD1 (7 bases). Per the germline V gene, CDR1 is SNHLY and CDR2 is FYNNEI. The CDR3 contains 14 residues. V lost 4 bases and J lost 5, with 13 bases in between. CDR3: CASSVEGAKDTQYF. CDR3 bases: TGTGCCAGCAGTGTGGAGGGGGCCAAAGATACGCAGTATTTT.

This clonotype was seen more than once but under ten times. The CDR3 nucleotides are TGTGCCAGCAGCCACCGGACTAGCGGGATATCATCCTACGAGCAGTACTTC. Translating it yields CASSHRTSGISSYEQYF. V is TRBV3-1 and J is TRBJ2-7, with 12 nucleotides matching TRBD2. The CDR3 extends over 17 amino acids. J was trimmed by 1 base and V by 3 bases; bases with no gene match: 7. The germline V gene has CDR1 LGHDT and CDR2 YNNKEL (reference sequence).